This TCR beta chain was found in a study of T cells after yellow fever vaccination. 5'RACE template switching produced TCR cDNA carrying a universal primer site and UMIs. One entry per CDR3 protein, called by TCRdb with MiXCR from the 5' RACE reads. Among 96,000 or so distinct CDR3 sequences listed, about 8.4% were seen once. This clonotype was detected ten times or more. CDR1 and CDR2 (germline): SGHVS, FNYEAQ. V gave up 2 bases and J gave up 4 bases; unmatched junction bases: 5. This CDR3 spans 15 amino acids. The TCR comes from a man aged 18 to 29 who received the YFV17D yellow fever vaccine. The input for sequencing was CD8+ T cells not binding an NS4B(214-222) dextramer, sorted from PBMCs, taken roughly 15 days after the first yellow fever vaccination. The chain combines TRBV7-6 with TRBJ2-1; 7 nucleotides align to TRBD2. This CDR3 is CASSLSSGAYNEQFF. The CDR3, as DNA: TGTGCCAGCAGCTTATCAAGCGGGGCTTACAATGAGCAGTTCTTC.